This T cell receptor beta chain was sequenced for a study of CD8 T cells in ankylosing spondylitis. The junction had 7 bases not matched to a gene; V was cut back by 6 bases and J by 8 bases. The CDR3 has 15 residues. Germline CDR1 and CDR2: ENHRY and SYGVKD. TCRdb re-called the 5' RACE reads with MiXCR, one entry per CDR3 protein. This sample has roughly 100,000 distinct CDR3 sequences; 20% to 30% occur once, and the top ten carry 12%. The sequence was collected from a male donor with ankylosing spondylitis. The gene calls are TRBV10-3 and TRBJ2-1, with 13 bases lining up with TRBD2. What was sequenced was synovial fluid, either unsorted or a sorted T cell fraction (not recorded which). In DNA, the CDR3 is TGTGCCATCAGCTCAGGACTAGCGGGAGATCATGAGCAGTTCTTC. This gives the protein CAISSGLAGDHEQFF.